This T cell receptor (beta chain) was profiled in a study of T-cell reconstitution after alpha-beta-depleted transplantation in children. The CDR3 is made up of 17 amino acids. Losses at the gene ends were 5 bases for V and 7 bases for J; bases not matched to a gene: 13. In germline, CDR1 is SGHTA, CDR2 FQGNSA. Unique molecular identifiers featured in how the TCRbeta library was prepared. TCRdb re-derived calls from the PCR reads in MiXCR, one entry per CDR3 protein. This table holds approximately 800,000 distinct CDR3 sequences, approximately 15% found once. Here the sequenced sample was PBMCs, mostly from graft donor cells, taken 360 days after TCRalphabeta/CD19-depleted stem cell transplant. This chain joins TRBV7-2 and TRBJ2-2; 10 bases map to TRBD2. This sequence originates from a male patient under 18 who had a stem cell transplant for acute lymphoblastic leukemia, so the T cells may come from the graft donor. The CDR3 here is CASSLRLAGLEHGELFF. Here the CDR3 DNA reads TGTGCCAGCAGCCTAAGACTAGCGGGCCTCGAACACGGGGAGCTGTTTTTT.